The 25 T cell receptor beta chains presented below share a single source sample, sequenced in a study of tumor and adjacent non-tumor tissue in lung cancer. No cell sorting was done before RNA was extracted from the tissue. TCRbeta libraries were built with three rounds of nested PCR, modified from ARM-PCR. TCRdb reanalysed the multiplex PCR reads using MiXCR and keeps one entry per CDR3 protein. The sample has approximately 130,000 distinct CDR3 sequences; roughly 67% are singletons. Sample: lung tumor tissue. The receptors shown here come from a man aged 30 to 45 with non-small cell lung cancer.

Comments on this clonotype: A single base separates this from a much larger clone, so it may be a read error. The CDR3 here is CASSPGARNNPPLHF. The CDR3 nucleotides are TGCGCCAGCAGCCCCGGGGCCAGGAATAATCCACCCCTCCACTTT. The rearrangement joins TRBV4-3 to TRBJ1-6; the D gene is possibly TRBD1 (5 bases). CDR3 length equals 15 residues. Germline-derived CDR1 and CDR2 are LGHNA and YSLEER.

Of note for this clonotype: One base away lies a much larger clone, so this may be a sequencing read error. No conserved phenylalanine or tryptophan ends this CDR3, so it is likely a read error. The CDR3 nucleotides are TGTGCCAGCAGTATCCATAGCGGGGGGACCCAAGAGACCCAGTACTCC. Its translation is CASSIHSGGTQETQYS. This chain connects TRBV6-2 or TRBV6-3 to TRBJ2-5; 10 bases fit TRBD2. The V gene's germline CDR1 is MNHEY and CDR2 SVGEGT. V trimming: 5 bases; J trimming: 1 base; junction bases outside the gene matches: 7. This CDR3 is 16 amino acids long.

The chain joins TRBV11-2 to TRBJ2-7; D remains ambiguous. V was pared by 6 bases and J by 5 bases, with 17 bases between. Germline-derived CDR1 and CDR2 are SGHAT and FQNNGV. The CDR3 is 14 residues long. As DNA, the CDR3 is TGTGCCAGCAGGTCCGGCAGGAGACTCAACGAGCAGTACTTC. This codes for CASRSGRRLNEQYF.

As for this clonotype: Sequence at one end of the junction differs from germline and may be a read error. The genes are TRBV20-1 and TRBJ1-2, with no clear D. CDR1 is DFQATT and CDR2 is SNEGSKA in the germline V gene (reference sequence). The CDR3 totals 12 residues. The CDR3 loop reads CSAKLTNYGYSF. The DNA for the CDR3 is TGCAGTGCTAAACTGACTAACTATGGCTACAGCTTC.

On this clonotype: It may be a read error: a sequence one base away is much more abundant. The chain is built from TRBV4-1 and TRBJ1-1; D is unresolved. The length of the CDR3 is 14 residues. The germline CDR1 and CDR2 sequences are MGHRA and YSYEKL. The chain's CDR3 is CASSQDRTNAEAFF. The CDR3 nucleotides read TGCGCCAGCAGCCAAGACAGAACGAACGCTGAAGCTTTCTTT.

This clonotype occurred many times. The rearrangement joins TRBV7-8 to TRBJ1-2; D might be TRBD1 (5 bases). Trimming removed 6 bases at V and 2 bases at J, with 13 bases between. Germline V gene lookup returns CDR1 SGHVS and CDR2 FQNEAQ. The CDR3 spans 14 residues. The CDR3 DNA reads TGTGCCAGCAGTCCGGGGGGGGACAACTATGGCTACACCTTC. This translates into CASSPGGDNYGYTF. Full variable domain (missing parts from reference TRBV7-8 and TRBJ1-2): GAGVSQSPRYKVAKRGQDVALRCDPISGHVSLFWYQQALGQGPEFLTYFQNEAQLDKSGLPSDRFFAERPEGSVSTLKIQRTQQEDSAVYLCASSPGGDNYGYTFGSGTRLTVV.

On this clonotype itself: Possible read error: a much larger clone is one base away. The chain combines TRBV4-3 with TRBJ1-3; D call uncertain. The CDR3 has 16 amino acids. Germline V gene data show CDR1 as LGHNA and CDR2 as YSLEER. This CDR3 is CANSQDMASSGNTIYF. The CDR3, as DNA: TGCGCCAACAGCCAAGATATGGCTAGCTCTGGAAACACCATATATTTT.

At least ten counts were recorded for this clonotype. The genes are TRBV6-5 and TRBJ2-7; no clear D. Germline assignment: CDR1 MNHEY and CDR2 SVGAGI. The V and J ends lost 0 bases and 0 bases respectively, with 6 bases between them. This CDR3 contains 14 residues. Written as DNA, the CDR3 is TGTGCCAGCAGTTACTCCTCAGACTCCTACGAGCAGTACTTC. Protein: CASSYSSDSYEQYF.

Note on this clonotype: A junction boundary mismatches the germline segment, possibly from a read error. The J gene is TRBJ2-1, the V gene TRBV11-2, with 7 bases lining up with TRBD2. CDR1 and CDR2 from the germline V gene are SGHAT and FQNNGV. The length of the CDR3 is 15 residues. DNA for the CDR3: TGTGCCAGCGGCTTAATCCTAGCGGTGATTGATGAGCAGTCCTTC. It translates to CASGLILAVIDEQSF. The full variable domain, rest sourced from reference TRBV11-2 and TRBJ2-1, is EAGVAQSPRYKIIEKRQSVAFWCNPISGHATLYWYQQILGQGPKLLIQFQNNGVVDDSQLPKDRFSAERLKGVDSTLKIQPAKLEDSAVYLCASGLILAVIDEQSFGPGTRLTVL.

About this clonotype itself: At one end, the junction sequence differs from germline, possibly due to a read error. CDR3 loop: CGAPSGTVGGNEQFF. The CDR3 nucleotides are TGCGGTGCCCCCTCCGGGACAGTGGGCGGGAATGAGCAGTTCTTC. The rearrangement links TRBV20-1 to TRBJ2-1; 7 bases match TRBD1. Looked up from germline, CDR1 is DFQATT and CDR2 is SNEGSKA (reference sequence). This CDR3 contains 15 residues.

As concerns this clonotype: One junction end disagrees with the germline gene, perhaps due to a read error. The CDR3 loop reads CASRDRGLVTGDLFF. CDR3 nucleotides: TGTGCCAGTCGTGATCGGGGGCTAGTCACCGGGGATCTGTTTTTT. The chain couples TRBV6-6 to TRBJ2-2, with D perhaps TRBD1 or TRBD2 (6 bases each). The CDR3 contains 15 residues. The V gene's germline CDR1 is MNHNY and CDR2 SVGAGI (reference sequence).

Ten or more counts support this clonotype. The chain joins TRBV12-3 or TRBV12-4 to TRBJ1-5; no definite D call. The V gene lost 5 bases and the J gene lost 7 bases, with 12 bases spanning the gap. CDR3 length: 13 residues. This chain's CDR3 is CASSPARGQPQHF. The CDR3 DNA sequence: TGTGCCAGCAGTCCGGCACGCGGGCAGCCCCAGCATTTT.

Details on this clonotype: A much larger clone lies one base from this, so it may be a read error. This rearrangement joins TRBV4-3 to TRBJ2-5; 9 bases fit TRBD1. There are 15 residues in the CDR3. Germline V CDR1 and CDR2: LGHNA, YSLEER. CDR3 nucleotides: TGCACCAGCAGCCAATCCGGGACAGGGCGAGAGACCCAGTACTTC. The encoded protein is CTSSQSGTGRETQYF.

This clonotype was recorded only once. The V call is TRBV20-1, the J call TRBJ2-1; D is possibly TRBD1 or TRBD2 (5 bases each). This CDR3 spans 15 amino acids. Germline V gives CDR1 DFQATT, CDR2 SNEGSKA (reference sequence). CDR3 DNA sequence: TGCAATGCCCTGACCGGGGCTAGTGTTCTCCATGAGCAGTTCTTC. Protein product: CNALTGASVLHEQFF.

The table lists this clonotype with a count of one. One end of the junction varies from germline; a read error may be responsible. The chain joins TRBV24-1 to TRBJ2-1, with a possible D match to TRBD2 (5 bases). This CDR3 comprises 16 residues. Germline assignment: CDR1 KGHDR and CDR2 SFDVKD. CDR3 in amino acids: CATSDLASGNYDEQFF. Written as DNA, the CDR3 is TGTGCCACCAGTGATTTGGCATCCGGGAACTACGATGAGCAGTTCTTC.

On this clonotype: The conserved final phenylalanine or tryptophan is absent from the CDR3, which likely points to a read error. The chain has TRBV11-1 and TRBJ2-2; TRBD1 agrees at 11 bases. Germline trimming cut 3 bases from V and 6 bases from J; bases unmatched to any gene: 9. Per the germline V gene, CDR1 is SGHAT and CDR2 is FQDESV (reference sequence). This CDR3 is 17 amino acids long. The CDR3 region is CASSLEGTGGKAGELFS. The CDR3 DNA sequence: TGTGCCAGCAGCTTGGAGGGGACAGGGGGAAAGGCCGGGGAGCTGTTTTCT.

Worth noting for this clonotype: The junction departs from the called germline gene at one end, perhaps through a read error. The CDR3 reads CANSLRTGGSTEAFF. CDR3 sequence (DNA): TGTGCCAACAGTCTCAGGACAGGGGGTAGCACTGAAGCTTTCTTT. V is TRBV12-3 or TRBV12-4 and J is TRBJ1-1, with TRBD1 identical over 10 bases. CDR3 length: 15 residues.

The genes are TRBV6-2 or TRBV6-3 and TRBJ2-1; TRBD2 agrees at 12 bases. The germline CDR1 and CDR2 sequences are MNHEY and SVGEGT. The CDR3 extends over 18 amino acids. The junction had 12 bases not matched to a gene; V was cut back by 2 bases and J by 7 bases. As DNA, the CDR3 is TGTGCCAGCAGTTACCTTTCCCGGACTAGCGGGAAAAGGAATGAGCAGTTCTTC. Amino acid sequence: CASSYLSRTSGKRNEQFF.

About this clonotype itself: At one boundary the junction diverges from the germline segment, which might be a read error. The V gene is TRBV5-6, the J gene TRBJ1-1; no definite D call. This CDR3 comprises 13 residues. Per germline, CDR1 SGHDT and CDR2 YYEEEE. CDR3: CASHTVMNTETFF. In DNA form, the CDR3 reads TGTGCCAGCCACACGGTCATGAACACTGAAACTTTCTTT. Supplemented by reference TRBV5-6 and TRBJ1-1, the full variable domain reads DAGVTQSPTHLIKTRGQQVTLRCSPKSGHDTVSWYQQALGQGPQFIFQYYEEEERQRGNFPDRFSGHQFPNYSSELNVNALLLGDSALYLCASHTVMNTETFFGQGTRLTVV.

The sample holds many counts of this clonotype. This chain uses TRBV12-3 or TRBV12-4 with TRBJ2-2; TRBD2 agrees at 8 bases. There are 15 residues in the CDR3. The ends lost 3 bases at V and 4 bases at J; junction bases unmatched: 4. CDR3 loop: CASSFGAGGTGELFF. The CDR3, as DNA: TGTGCCAGCAGTTTTGGGGCGGGGGGCACCGGGGAGCTGTTTTTT.

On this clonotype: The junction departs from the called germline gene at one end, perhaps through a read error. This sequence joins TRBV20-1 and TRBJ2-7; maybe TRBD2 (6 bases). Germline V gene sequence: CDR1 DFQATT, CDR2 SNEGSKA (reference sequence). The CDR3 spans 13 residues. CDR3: CRGSPGSSYKQYF. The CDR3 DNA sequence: TGCAGAGGTAGCCCCGGGAGCTCCTACAAGCAATACTTC.

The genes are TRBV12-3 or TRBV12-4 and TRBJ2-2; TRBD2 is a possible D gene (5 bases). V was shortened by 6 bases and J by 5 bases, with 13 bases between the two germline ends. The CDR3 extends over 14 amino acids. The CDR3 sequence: CASRSGIYTGELFF. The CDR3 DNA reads TGTGCCAGCAGAAGCGGAATCTATACCGGGGAGCTGTTTTTT.

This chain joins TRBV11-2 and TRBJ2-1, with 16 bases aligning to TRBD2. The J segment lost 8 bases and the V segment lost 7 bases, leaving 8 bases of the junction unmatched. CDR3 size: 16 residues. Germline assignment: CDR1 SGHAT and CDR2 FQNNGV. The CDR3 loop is CASKITGTSGRDEQFF. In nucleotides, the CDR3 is TGTGCCAGCAAGATCACAGGGACTAGCGGGAGGGATGAGCAGTTCTTC.

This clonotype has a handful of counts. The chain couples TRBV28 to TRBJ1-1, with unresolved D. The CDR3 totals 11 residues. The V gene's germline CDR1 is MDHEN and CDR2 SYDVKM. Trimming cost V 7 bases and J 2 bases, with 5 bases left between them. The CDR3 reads CASKVNTEAFF. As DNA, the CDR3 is TGTGCCAGCAAGGTCAACACTGAAGCTTTCTTT. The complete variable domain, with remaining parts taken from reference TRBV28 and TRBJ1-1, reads DVKVTQSSRYLVKRTGEKVFLECVQDMDHENMFWYRQDPGLGLRLIYFSYDVKMKEKGDIPEGYSVSREKKERFSLILESASTNQTSMYLCASKVNTEAFFGQGTRLTVV.

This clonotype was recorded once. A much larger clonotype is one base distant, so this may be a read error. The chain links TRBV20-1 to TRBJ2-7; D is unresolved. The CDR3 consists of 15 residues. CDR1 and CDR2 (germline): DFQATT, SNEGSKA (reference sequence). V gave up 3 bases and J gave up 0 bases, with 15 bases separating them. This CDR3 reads CSASDGTASSYEQYF. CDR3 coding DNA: TGCAGTGCTAGCGACGGTACTGCAAGCTCCTACGAGCAGTACTTC.